A single sample gave rise to the 14 T cell receptor beta chains below, sequenced in a study of blood T cell repertoires in COVID-19 (dated by TCRdb to the early 2020s). Library prep was done by the immunoSEQ multiplex PCR assay. Not all clones reach the TCRdb copy of this immuneACCESS table, which keeps in-frame sequences only. Checked studies attribute under half of the gap to unresolved V genes and leave the rest unexplained. This sample gives 150,000 to 200,000 clones in total; roughly 93% of them show up just once. The leading ten clones occupy roughly 2% of the sample. Sequencing used peripheral blood. All receptors come from a man aged 18 to 29 with acute or convalescent COVID-19.

The V call is TRBV9, the J call TRBJ2-1, with D maybe TRBD1 (6 bases). V shed 3 bases and J shed 7 bases, with 17 bases lying between them. Germline loops: CDR1 SGDLS, CDR2 YYNGEE. CDR3 size: 15 residues. CDR3 sequence (DNA): TGTGCCAGCAGCGCCTACCCCGGGACACTGAATGAGCAGTTCTTC. Its protein product is CASSAYPGTLNEQFF. The whole variable domain, filled in from reference TRBV9 and TRBJ2-1, reads DSGVTQTPKHLITATGQRVTLRCSPRSGDLSVYWYQQSLDQGLQFLIQYYNGEERAKGNILERFSAQQFPDLHSELNLSSLELGDSALYFCASSAYPGTLNEQFFGPGTRLTVL.

This clone was seen once. The V gene is TRBV7-8, the J gene TRBJ2-5; a weak D match, TRBD1 (5 bases). CDR1 SGHVS and CDR2 FQNEAQ come from the germline V gene. The length of the CDR3 is 16 residues. V was pared by 2 bases and J by 5 bases, with 18 bases between. The CDR3 protein is CASSLRRGLYRETQYF. The CDR3 DNA follows: TGTGCCAGCAGCTTAAGAAGGGGTCTATATCGGGAGACCCAGTACTTC.

The gene calls are TRBV29-1 and TRBJ2-7, with D possibly being TRBD1 (6 bases). V lost 4 bases to trimming and J lost 2 bases, with 9 bases between them. Germline V gene data show CDR1 as SQVTM and CDR2 as ANQGSEA. This CDR3 is built from 12 residues. This CDR3 is CSVAGDPYEQYF. For the CDR3, the DNA is TGCAGCGTTGCAGGGGACCCCTACGAGCAGTACTTC.

CDR3 nucleotide sequence: TGTGCCAGCAGCTCCTCCGGTTATAGCGGGGCATACAATGAGCAGTTCTTC. It yields the protein CASSSSGYSGAYNEQFF. The genes are TRBV11-2 and TRBJ2-1, with TRBD2 matching 8 bases. The length of the CDR3 is 17 residues. CDR1 is SGHAT, CDR2 FQNNGV, per germline. J lost 4 bases, V lost 4 bases, and 12 bases had no gene match.

The chain combines TRBV5-4 with TRBJ1-1; a possible D gene is TRBD1 (5 bases). Looked up from germline, CDR1 is SGHNT and CDR2 is YYREEE (reference sequence). The CDR3 is made up of 15 amino acids. The V end was cut by 6 bases, the J end by 1 base, with 16 bases between. The CDR3 spells CASTHPGDPNTEAFF. The CDR3 DNA sequence: TGTGCCAGCACCCATCCGGGGGACCCGAACACTGAAGCTTTCTTT. Using reference TRBV5-4 and TRBJ1-1 for the parts outside the CDR3, the full variable domain is ETGVTQSPTHLIKTRGQQVTLRCSSQSGHNTVSWYQQALGQGPQFIFQYYREEENGRGNFPPRFSGLQFPNYSSELNVNALELDDSALYLCASTHPGDPNTEAFFGQGTRLTVV.

This chain uses TRBV7-9 with TRBJ1-2; TRBD1 matches at 7 bases. With 3 bases clipped from V and 7 bases from J, the junction kept 8 bases outside the gene matches. The CDR3 length is 14 residues. CDR1 is SEHNR and CDR2 is FQNEAQ in the germline V gene (reference sequence). The CDR3 DNA is TGTGCCAGCAGCTTGCTTCAGGGGGTCTCTGGCTACACCTTC. Its protein is CASSLLQGVSGYTF.

In this sample, this clone turned up a few times. Distinct nucleotide sequences in the sample also encode this CDR3. This chain connects TRBV3-1 (or the pseudogene TRBV3-2) to TRBJ2-1; possibly TRBD1 for D (5 bases). The V and J ends lost 2 bases and 10 bases respectively, with 6 bases between them. The CDR3 has 11 residues. The germline CDR1 and CDR2 sequences are LGHDT and YNNKEL (reference sequence). The CDR3 DNA is TGTGCCAGCAGCCAATCAGGGGAGCAGTTCTTC. Translation gives CASSQSGEQFF.

The chain uses TRBV27 and TRBJ2-1; TRBD1 matches at 7 bases. V lost 2 bases to trimming and J lost 15 bases; unmatched junction nucleotides: 10. CDR1 is MNHEY, CDR2 SMNVEV, per germline (reference sequence). The CDR3 runs to 13 residues. The CDR3, as DNA: TGTGCCAGCAGTTTAGAGTTCGGGGACAGTCGGTTCTTC. It translates to CASSLEFGDSRFF.

This clone was found once. The rearrangement links TRBV20-1 to TRBJ2-3; D may be TRBD1 (5 bases). The CDR3 has 15 amino acids. CDR1 DFQATT and CDR2 SNEGSKA come from the germline V gene (reference sequence). V was trimmed by 3 bases and J by 5 bases, leaving 18 bases between them. CDR3 in amino acids: CSASETKGNQDTQYF. The CDR3 nucleotides are TGCAGTGCTAGTGAGACCAAGGGGAATCAAGATACGCAGTATTTT.

V gene TRBV23-1 combines with J gene TRBJ1-6; 7 bases align to TRBD1. TRBV23-1 falls under the ORF class, with uncertain function. V was pared by 8 bases and J by 0 bases, with 13 bases of the junction left unmatched. The CDR3 consists of 18 residues. CDR3 loop: CASPRDSLSSSYNSPLHF. CDR3 coding DNA: TGCGCCAGCCCCCGGGACAGCCTTTCCTCCTCCTATAATTCACCCCTCCACTTT.

This chain joins TRBV7-9 and TRBJ1-2; 7 nucleotides line up with TRBD1. After removal of 1 base from V and 4 bases from J, the junction contained 3 bases not matched to a gene. CDR1 and CDR2 (germline): SEHNR, FQNEAQ (reference sequence). There are 14 residues in the CDR3. The CDR3 loop is CASSLETGPYGYTF. CDR3 in DNA: TGTGCCAGCAGCTTAGAGACAGGGCCCTATGGCTACACCTTC.

The chain uses TRBV15 and TRBJ1-2; D ambiguous. Germline CDR1 LNHNV, CDR2 YYDKDF (reference sequence). The CDR3 runs to 14 residues. Trimming cost V 0 bases and J 6 bases, with 11 bases left between them. The CDR3 protein is CATSREHLRDGYTF. CDR3 in DNA: TGTGCCACCAGCAGAGAGCATTTGAGGGATGGCTACACCTTC.

This rearrangement joins TRBV19 to TRBJ2-5, with 11 bases identical to TRBD1. The CDR3 extends over 14 amino acids. V gave up 5 bases and J gave up 4 bases; unmatched junction bases: 3. The V gene's germline CDR1 is LNHDA and CDR2 SQIVND (reference sequence). CDR3 in DNA: TGTGCCAGTAGTGGCGGGACAGGGGGAGAGACCCAGTACTTC. Its translation is CASSGGTGGETQYF. Full variable domain (missing parts from reference TRBV19 and TRBJ2-5): DGGITQSPKYLFRKEGQNVTLSCEQNLNHDAMYWYRQDPGQGLRLIYYSQIVNDFQKGDIAEGYSVSREKKESFPLTVTSAQKNPTAFYLCASSGGTGGETQYFGPGTRLLVL.

The sample holds one count of this clone. The V gene is TRBV5-6, the J gene TRBJ2-5; tentatively, D is TRBD1 (5 bases). The ends were cut back, 0 bases at V and 4 bases at J, with 10 bases in the middle. The CDR3 totals 14 residues. The V gene's germline CDR1 is SGHDT and CDR2 YYEEEE. CDR3: CASSLVRVGETQYF. The CDR3 DNA is TGTGCCAGCAGCTTGGTCAGGGTCGGAGAGACCCAGTACTTC.